A few counts support the clone carrying this T cell receptor (beta chain). Conversion of TCR transcripts into cDNA relied on 5'RACE template switching, which added a universal primer site and UMIs. TCRdb recomputed calls from the 5' RACE reads with MiXCR, one row per CDR3 protein. The data contain 95,000 to 150,000 distinct CDR3 sequences, approximately 8.4% of them singletons. Germline V gene lookup returns CDR1 MGHDK and CDR2 SYGVNS. Trimming shortened V by 4 bases and J by 2 bases, and 6 bases separated the two germline ends. This CDR3 spans 13 amino acids. The data are from a study of T cells after yellow fever vaccination.

This clonotype was sampled from a man between 18 and 29 years old who received the YFV17D yellow fever vaccine. The source material was CD8+ T cells sorted from PBMCs, sampled on the day of the yellow fever booster vaccination. The chain recombines TRBV25-1 with TRBJ1-5; D ambiguous. Here the CDR3 reads CASSGVGNQPQHF. The CDR3 bases are TGTGCCAGCAGTGGTGTAGGCAATCAGCCCCAGCATTTT.